The 22 T cell receptor beta chains reported below all come from one sample, sequenced in a study of blood T cell repertoires in COVID-19. Profiled with immunoSEQ multiplex PCR; TCRdb holds only in-frame clones, not every one. The sample has a few hundred thousand clones; around 85% are singletons. The sample was PBMCs or T cells enriched from blood (not recorded which). The source of these receptors is a woman aged 25 to 39 who had recovered from COVID-19.

The chain combines TRBV27 with TRBJ1-1; TRBD1 agrees at 7 bases. Germline CDR1 reads MNHEY; CDR2 reads SMNVEV (reference sequence). V shed 6 bases and J 9 bases; nucleotides not matched to a gene: 13. CDR3 length: 14 residues. The CDR3 coding sequence is TGTGCCAGCAGCTCAAAACCGGACAGGAAGCAAGCTTTCTTT. Translating gives CASSSKPDRKQAFF.

The chain couples TRBV7-9 to TRBJ2-2; 7 positions match TRBD2. The CDR3 runs to 18 residues. V gave up 3 bases and J gave up 4 bases; unmatched junction bases: 14. CDR1 and CDR2 (germline): SEHNR, FQNEAQ (reference sequence). The CDR3, as DNA: TGTGCCAGCAGCTTCCGGGGCGGGAGAGATGTCGGCACCGGGGAGCTGTTTTTT. Translating gives CASSFRGGRDVGTGELFF.

This rearrangement joins TRBV28 to TRBJ1-6; D perhaps matches TRBD1 (6 bases). Germline V gene sequence: CDR1 MDHEN, CDR2 SYDVKM. The CDR3 covers 15 residues. The germline V and J ends were trimmed by 3 bases and 4 bases, with 10 bases remaining between them. This CDR3 is CASSLGDRYNSPLHF. In nucleotides, the CDR3 is TGTGCCAGCAGTTTGGGAGACAGGTATAATTCACCCCTCCACTTT.

J is TRBJ1-4 and V is TRBV10-2; a weak D match, TRBD1 (5 bases). The germline V gene encodes CDR1 WSHSY and CDR2 SAAADI. Trimming left V 6 bases short and J 8 bases short, with 10 bases between. The length of the CDR3 is 12 residues. CDR3 loop: CASRAGGEKLFF. The CDR3 bases are TGCGCCAGCAGAGCGGGGGGAGAAAAACTGTTTTTT.

The chain employs TRBV10-3 and TRBJ2-1; 7 bases align to TRBD2. The V gene's germline CDR1 is ENHRY and CDR2 SYGVKD. The CDR3 totals 14 residues. V lost 8 bases and J lost 9; bases outside the gene matches: 13. As DNA, the CDR3 is TGTGCCATCCGTGGGGGTAGCGGGCGGCTTGAGCAGTTCTTC. Translated, it gives CAIRGGSGRLEQFF.

CDR3 amino acids: CASSLSQLYGYTF. The CDR3 DNA is TGTGCCAGCAGCTTGTCACAGCTCTATGGCTACACCTTC. The chain is built from TRBV5-4 and TRBJ1-2, with D uncertain. V gave up 1 base and J gave up 4 bases, with 8 bases separating them. CDR1 and CDR2 (germline): SGHNT, YYREEE (reference sequence). The CDR3 is 13 residues long. The variable domain in full, with the rest retrieved from reference TRBV5-4 and TRBJ1-2, is ETGVTQSPTHLIKTRGQQVTLRCSSQSGHNTVSWYQQALGQGPQFIFQYYREEENGRGNFPPRFSGLQFPNYSSELNVNALELDDSALYLCASSLSQLYGYTFGSGTRLTVV.

The genes are TRBV3-1 (or the pseudogene TRBV3-2) and TRBJ1-6; no clear D gene. This CDR3 comprises 13 residues. Germline-derived CDR1 and CDR2 are LGHDT and YNNKEL (reference sequence). Trimming cost V 1 base and J 8 bases, with 6 bases left between them. The CDR3 DNA reads TGTGCCAGCAGCCAAGTGTCATATTCACCCCTCCACTTT. Protein sequence: CASSQVSYSPLHF.

This clone occurred once. The genes are TRBV28 and TRBJ2-3; TRBD2 might be the D (6 bases). Per germline, CDR1 MDHEN and CDR2 SYDVKM. The V end was cut by 1 base, the J end by 5 bases, with 16 bases between. There are 16 residues in the CDR3. In DNA, the CDR3 is TGTGCCAGCAGTTTATTAGGGACTCGCATGCAAGATACGCAGTATTTT. Translation: CASSLLGTRMQDTQYF.

The chain combines TRBV28 with TRBJ2-3, with TRBD2 matching over 8 bases. J gave up 2 bases and V 4 bases, and 5 bases lay outside the gene matches. Germline values: CDR1 MDHEN, CDR2 SYDVKM. This CDR3 region has 15 residues. The CDR3 DNA reads TGTGCCAGCAGTTCCGGGACTAGGAACACAGATACGCAGTATTTT. Protein: CASSSGTRNTDTQYF.

Only one count was recorded for this clone. The rearrangement joins TRBV6-4 to TRBJ1-6; 8 bases map to TRBD1. CDR3 size: 14 residues. Per germline, CDR1 MRHNA and CDR2 SNTAGT. V dropped 3 bases and J dropped 5; count of bases not matched to a gene: 0. CDR3 protein: CASSEQGDNSPLHF. CDR3 coding DNA: TGTGCCAGCAGTGAACAGGGGGATAATTCACCCCTCCACTTT.

This chain links TRBV7-2 with TRBJ2-3; unclear D gene. The CDR3 is 13 residues long. V was shortened by 9 bases and J by 3 bases, with 13 bases between the two germline ends. The germline V gene has CDR1 SGHTA and CDR2 FQGNSA. CDR3 loop: CASRRSGTDTQYF. In DNA, the CDR3 is TGTGCCAGTCGCCGGTCTGGTACAGATACGCAGTATTTT.

J is TRBJ2-1 and V is TRBV13, with 8 bases matching TRBD1. Germline V lookup: CDR1 PRHDT, CDR2 FYEKMQ (reference sequence). The CDR3 spans 15 residues. After removal of 4 bases from V and 7 bases from J, the junction contained 9 bases not matched to a gene. This CDR3 is CASSSPRGPLNEQFF. In nucleotides, the CDR3 is TGTGCCAGCAGCTCCCCCAGGGGGCCCCTTAATGAGCAGTTCTTC.

The chain has TRBV19 and TRBJ2-1; tentative D call: TRBD2 (6 bases). The V and J ends lost 3 bases and 0 bases respectively, with 9 bases between them. The CDR3 contains 15 residues. Germline assignment: CDR1 LNHDA and CDR2 SQIVND (reference sequence). The CDR3 nucleotides read TGTGCCAGTAGTATGAGCGGGTTCTCCTACAATGAGCAGTTCTTC. This translates into CASSMSGFSYNEQFF.

The chain is built from TRBV2 and TRBJ1-2; 7 bases agree with TRBD1. The CDR3 extends over 15 amino acids. The germline CDR1 and CDR2 sequences are SNHLY and FYNNEI. Trimming took 8 bases from V and 4 from J; bases not matched to a gene: 13. CDR3 protein: CASLPRGDSLYGYTF. The CDR3 DNA reads TGTGCCAGCCTTCCGAGAGGGGACAGCCTCTATGGCTACACCTTC.

The chain couples TRBV2 to TRBJ2-5, with 7 nucleotides matching TRBD1. V was pared by 6 bases and J by 2 bases, with 6 bases of the junction left unmatched. Germline V CDR1 and CDR2: SNHLY, FYNNEI. The CDR3 totals 14 residues. Here the CDR3 DNA reads TGTGCCAGCAGCCCAGGGGGTTCTCAAGAGACCCAGTACTTC. It is translated as CASSPGGSQETQYF.

The chain is built from TRBV5-4 and TRBJ1-4; 8 nucleotides agree with TRBD1. The germline V gene has CDR1 SGHNT and CDR2 YYREEE (reference sequence). After removal of 4 bases from V and 3 bases from J, the junction contained 11 bases not matched to a gene. This CDR3 has 17 residues. This CDR3 reads CASSDRGRGGANEKLFF. Here the CDR3 DNA reads TGTGCCAGCAGCGACAGGGGCCGCGGTGGAGCTAATGAAAAACTGTTTTTT.

In this sample, this clone turned up a few times. J is TRBJ1-6 and V is TRBV27; D ambiguous. Germline CDR1 MNHEY, CDR2 SMNVEV (reference sequence). V gave up 7 bases and J gave up 6 bases, with 16 bases separating them. The CDR3 runs to 15 residues. The DNA for the CDR3 is TGTGCCAGCAATCGGAGGAGCAGGCTTAATTCACCCCTCCACTTT. Translation: CASNRRSRLNSPLHF.

This clone appeared once. V gene TRBV2 combines with J gene TRBJ2-4; weak D call: TRBD1 (5 bases). Trimming removed 7 bases from V and 5 bases from J, with 15 bases in between. Per germline, CDR1 SNHLY and CDR2 FYNNEI. This CDR3 comprises 14 residues. The CDR3 sequence: CASTRSQGQNIQYF. CDR3 coding DNA: TGTGCCAGCACGAGATCCCAGGGCCAAAACATTCAGTACTTC.

The V and J genes are TRBV20-1 and TRBJ2-5; no clear D gene. This CDR3 has 10 residues. The germline V and J ends were trimmed by 7 bases and 4 bases, with 7 bases remaining between them. The germline V gene encodes CDR1 DFQATT and CDR2 SNEGSKA (reference sequence). CDR3 region: CSGQVETQYF. Written as DNA, the CDR3 is TGCAGTGGTCAGGTAGAGACCCAGTACTTC.

The rearrangement uses TRBV27 and TRBJ1-4; D might be TRBD1 (6 bases). CDR3 length: 17 residues. The germline gives CDR1 MNHEY, CDR2 SMNVEV (reference sequence). V was shortened by 4 bases and J by 7 bases, with 22 bases between the two germline ends. The CDR3 loop is CASSYRGWQGLSEKLFF. The CDR3 bases are TGTGCCAGCAGTTATCGGGGTTGGCAGGGGCTTAGTGAAAAACTGTTTTTT. The variable domain in full, with the rest retrieved from reference TRBV27 and TRBJ1-4, is EAQVTQNPRYLITVTGKKLTVTCSQNMNHEYMSWYRQDPGLGLRQIYYSMNVEVTDKGDVPEGYKVSRKEKRNFPLILESPSPNQTSLYFCASSYRGWQGLSEKLFFGSGTQLSVL.

The J gene is TRBJ2-2, the V gene TRBV14; D uncertain. V was clipped by 2 bases and J by 1 base, with 5 bases between them. CDR1 and CDR2 from the germline V gene are SGHDN and FVKESK. The CDR3 totals 14 residues. The CDR3 coding sequence is TGTGCCAGCAGCCAACTAGGGAACACCGGGGAGCTGTTTTTT. It encodes CASSQLGNTGELFF.

In this sample, this clone turned up once. The J gene is TRBJ1-2, the V gene TRBV27; TRBD1 aligns across 7 bases. V dropped 3 bases and J dropped 8; count of bases not matched to a gene: 9. CDR1 and CDR2 (germline): MNHEY, SMNVEV (reference sequence). The length of the CDR3 is 14 residues. The CDR3 coding sequence is TGTGCCAGCAGTTTTACAAGGGGGCAAAGCGGCTACACCTTC. It is translated as CASSFTRGQSGYTF.